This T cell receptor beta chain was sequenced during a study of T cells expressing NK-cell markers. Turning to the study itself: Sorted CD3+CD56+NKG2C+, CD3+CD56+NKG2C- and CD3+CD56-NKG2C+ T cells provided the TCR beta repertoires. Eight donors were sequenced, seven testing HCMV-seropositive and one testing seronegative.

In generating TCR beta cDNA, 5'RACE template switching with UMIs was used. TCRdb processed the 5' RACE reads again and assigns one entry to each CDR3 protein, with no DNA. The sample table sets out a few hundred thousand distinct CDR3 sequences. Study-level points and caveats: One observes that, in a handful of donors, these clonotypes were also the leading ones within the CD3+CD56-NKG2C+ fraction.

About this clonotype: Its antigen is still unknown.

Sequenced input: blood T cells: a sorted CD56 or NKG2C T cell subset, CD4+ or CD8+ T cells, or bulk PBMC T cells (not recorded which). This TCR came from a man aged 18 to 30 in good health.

The CDR3 region is CASGLKRGEETQYF. V and J are TRBV12-5 and TRBJ2-5; no DNA is available, so the TRBD2 call from TCRdb remains unchecked. The V gene's germline CDR1 is LGHNT and CDR2 FRNRAP. The CDR3 is 14 amino acids.